This T cell receptor beta chain is from a study of blood T cell repertoires in COVID-19. Study as a whole: Acute-phase and convalescent COVID-19 samples originated in the United States, Italy and Spain. The analysed material was cDNA or gDNA that came from T cells, B-cell-depleted T cells, or PBMCs.

Method: immunoSEQ multiplex PCR; TCRdb's copy keeps in-frame clones and lacks some. The sample lists 130,000 or so clones; roughly 77% were seen once. With V trimmed by 6 bases and J by 8 bases, 12 bases remained unmatched. The length of the CDR3 is 14 residues. CDR1 MNHEY and CDR2 SVGAGI come from the germline V gene. The specimen sequenced was peripheral blood. This chain joins TRBV6-5 and TRBJ1-1; 7 bases fit TRBD1. This sequence was found in a woman in her 70s with COVID-19, enrolled during active disease. The CDR3 loop is CASSFDRVRVEAFF. In DNA, the CDR3 is TGTGCCAGCAGCTTCGACAGGGTTAGGGTCGAAGCTTTCTTT.